This is a list of T cell receptor beta chains from one sample in a study of cytomegalovirus exposure and HLA in healthy donors. Produced via immunoSEQ multiplex PCR; TCRdb's table is partial and in-frame only. The sample contains 100,000 to 150,000 clones, around 80% of which appear only once. Specimen: PBMCs. These receptors were taken from a woman between 50 and 59 years old in good health and CMV-seropositive. Both conserved end residues are part of each CDR3. A D gene is named only where the DNA matches it firmly. For some rows the clone size is stated as once, few or many, or as a class when expanded; others skip it.

D	size	V	J	CDR3	DNA
TRBD2	few	TRBV9	TRBJ2-7	CASSATGTSSEEQYF	TGTGCCAGCAGCGCAACCGGGACTAGCTCTGAAGAGCAGTACTTC
-	-	TRBV4-2	TRBJ1-1	CASSQVLAENTEAFF	TGTGCCAGCAGCCAAGTTTTGGCGGAGAACACTGAAGCTTTCTTT
-	-	TRBV6-5	TRBJ1-5	CASSPLVGNQPQHF	TGTGCCAGCAGTCCCCTCGTAGGCAATCAGCCCCAGCATTTT
-	few	TRBV4-3	TRBJ1-1	CASSQDLEVASFF	TGCGCCAGCAGCCAAGATTTGGAGGTGGCGTCTTTCTTT
-	-	TRBV19	TRBJ2-5	CASRQVGQETQYF	TGTGCCAGTAGGCAGGTAGGCCAAGAGACCCAGTACTTC
-	-	TRBV5-1	TRBJ1-2	CASSLRGGSTGYTF	TGCGCCAGCAGCTTGAGGGGCGGTAGTACTGGCTACACCTTC
-	-	TRBV30	TRBJ2-7	CACWGRYEQYF	TGTGCCTGTTGGGGGCGGTACGAGCAGTACTTC
TRBD1	few	TRBV7-9	TRBJ2-6	CASSYPEMGQVSGANVLTF	TGTGCCAGCAGCTACCCGGAGATGGGACAGGTATCCGGGGCCAACGTCCTGACTTTC
-	few	TRBV20-1	TRBJ2-1	CSTWGAGEQFF	TGCAGTACTTGGGGAGCGGGTGAGCAGTTCTTC
TRBD1	-	TRBV7-9	TRBJ2-7	CASSDPGTGISYEQYF	TGTGCCAGCAGCGACCCGGGGACAGGGATATCCTACGAGCAGTACTTC
TRBD1	-	TRBV2	TRBJ1-6	CASRADRVNSPLHF	TGTGCCAGCAGGGCGGACAGGGTTAATTCACCCCTCCACTTT
-	-	TRBV6-1	TRBJ1-2	CASSESSVYGYTF	TGTGCCAGCAGTGAAAGTTCAGTCTATGGCTACACCTTC
-	-	TRBV1	TRBJ2-1	CTSSQTPGASGTNNEQFF	TGCACCAGCAGCCAAACCCCCGGGGCTAGCGGGACAAACAATGAGCAGTTCTTC
TRBD2	-	TRBV7-9	TRBJ2-3	CASSFPSGGTDTQYF	TGTGCCAGCAGCTTCCCTAGCGGGGGGACAGATACGCAGTATTTT
TRBD2	-	TRBV5-1	TRBJ2-1	CASRTGTSGRANVNEQFF	TGCGCCAGCAGGACCGGGACTAGCGGGAGGGCGAATGTCAATGAGCAGTTCTTC
-	-	TRBV7-2	TRBJ1-3	CASSFLDSRNTIYF	TGTGCCAGCAGCTTCCTGGACAGCCGAAACACCATATATTTT
TRBD1	once	TRBV4-3	TRBJ1-2	CASSQGQLGSGYTF	TGCGCCAGCAGCCAGGGACAGCTCGGATCTGGCTACACCTTC